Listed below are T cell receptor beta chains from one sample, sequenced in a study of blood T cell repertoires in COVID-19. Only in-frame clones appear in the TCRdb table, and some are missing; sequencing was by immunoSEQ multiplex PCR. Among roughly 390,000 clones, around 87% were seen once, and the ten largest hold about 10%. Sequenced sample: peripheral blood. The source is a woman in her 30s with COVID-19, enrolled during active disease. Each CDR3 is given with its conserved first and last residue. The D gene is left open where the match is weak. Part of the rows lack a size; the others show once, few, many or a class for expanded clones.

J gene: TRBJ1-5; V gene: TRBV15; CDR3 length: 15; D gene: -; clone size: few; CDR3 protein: CATSRDKRSNQPQHF; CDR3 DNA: TGTGCCACCAGCAGAGATAAACGGAGCAATCAGCCCCAGCATTTT
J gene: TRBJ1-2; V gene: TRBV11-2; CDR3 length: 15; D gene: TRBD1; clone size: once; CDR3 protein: CASSDPGDRVNGYTF; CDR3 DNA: TGTGCCAGCAGCGATCCAGGGGACAGGGTTAATGGCTACACCTTC
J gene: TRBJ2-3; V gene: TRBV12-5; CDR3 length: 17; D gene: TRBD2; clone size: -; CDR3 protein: CASALKGTSGSRDTQYF; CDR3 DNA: TGTGCTAGTGCCTTGAAGGGGACTAGCGGGAGTCGAGATACGCAGTATTTT
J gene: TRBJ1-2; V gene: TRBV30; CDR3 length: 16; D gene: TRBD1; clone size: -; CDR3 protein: CAWSPDNRAGGYGYTF; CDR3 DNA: TGTGCCTGGAGTCCTGACAACAGGGCAGGGGGCTATGGCTACACCTTC
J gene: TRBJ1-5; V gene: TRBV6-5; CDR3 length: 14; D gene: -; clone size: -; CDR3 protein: CASSARGTNQPQHF; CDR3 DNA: TGTGCCAGCAGCGCCAGGGGTACAAATCAGCCCCAGCATTTT
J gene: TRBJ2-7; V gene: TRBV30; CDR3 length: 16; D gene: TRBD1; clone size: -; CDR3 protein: CAWSVTFRTGNHEQYF; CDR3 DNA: TGTGCCTGGAGTGTAACGTTCCGGACAGGGAACCACGAGCAGTACTTC
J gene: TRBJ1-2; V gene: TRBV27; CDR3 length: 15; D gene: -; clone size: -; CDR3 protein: CASSLSWGQNYGYTF; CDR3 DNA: TGTGCCAGCAGTTTATCGTGGGGGCAGAACTATGGCTACACCTTC
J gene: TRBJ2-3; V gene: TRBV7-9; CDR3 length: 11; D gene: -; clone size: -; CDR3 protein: CAGGSTDTQYF; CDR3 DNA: TGTGCGGGCGGGAGCACAGATACGCAGTATTTT
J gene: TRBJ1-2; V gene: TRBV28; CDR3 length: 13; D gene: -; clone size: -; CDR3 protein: CASSLLTLRGYTF; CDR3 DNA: TGTGCCAGCAGTCTACTAACTTTGAGGGGCTACACCTTC
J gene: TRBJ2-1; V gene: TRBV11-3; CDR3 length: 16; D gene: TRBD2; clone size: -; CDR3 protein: CASSLRTSGAYNEQFF; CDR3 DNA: TGTGCCAGCAGCTTAAGAACTAGCGGAGCTTACAATGAGCAGTTCTTC
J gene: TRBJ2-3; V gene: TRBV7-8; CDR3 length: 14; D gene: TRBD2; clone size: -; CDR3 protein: CASRSGGGTDTQYF; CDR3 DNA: TGTGCCAGCAGGTCGGGGGGAGGCACAGATACGCAGTATTTT
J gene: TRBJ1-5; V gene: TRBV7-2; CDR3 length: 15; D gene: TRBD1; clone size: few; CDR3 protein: CASSFSGGNVQPQHF; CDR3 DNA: TGTGCCAGCAGCTTCTCAGGGGGAAATGTGCAGCCCCAGCATTTT
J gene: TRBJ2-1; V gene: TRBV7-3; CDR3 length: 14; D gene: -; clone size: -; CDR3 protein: CASSLRIGGDEQFF; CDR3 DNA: TGTGCCAGCAGCTTAAGGATAGGGGGGGATGAGCAGTTCTTC
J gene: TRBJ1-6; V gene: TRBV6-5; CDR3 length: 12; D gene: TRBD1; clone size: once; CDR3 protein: CASRGGYSPLHF; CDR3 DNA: TGTGCCAGCAGAGGGGGCTACTCACCCCTCCACTTT
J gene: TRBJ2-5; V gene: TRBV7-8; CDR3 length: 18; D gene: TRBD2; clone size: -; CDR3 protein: CASSYRLGSGSFRETQYF; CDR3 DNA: TGTGCCAGCAGCTATCGGCTCGGGAGCGGGAGCTTTCGTGAGACCCAGTACTTC
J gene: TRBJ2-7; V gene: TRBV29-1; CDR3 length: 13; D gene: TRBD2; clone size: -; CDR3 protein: CSVGGGFTYEQYF; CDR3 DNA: TGCAGCGTTGGGGGAGGGTTCACCTACGAGCAGTACTTC
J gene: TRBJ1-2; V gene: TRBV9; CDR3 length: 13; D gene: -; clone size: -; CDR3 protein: CASSVLDKNGYTF; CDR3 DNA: TGTGCCAGCAGCGTGTTGGACAAGAATGGCTACACCTTC
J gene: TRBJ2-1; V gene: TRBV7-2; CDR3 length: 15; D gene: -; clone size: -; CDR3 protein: CASSSRVGGNDEQFF; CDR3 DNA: TGTGCCAGCAGCTCTCGGGTGGGGGGAAACGATGAGCAGTTCTTC
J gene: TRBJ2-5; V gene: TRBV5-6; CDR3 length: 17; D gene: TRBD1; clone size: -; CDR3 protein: CASSLLRQGGFRETQYF; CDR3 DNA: TGTGCCAGCAGCTTACTCCGACAGGGGGGATTTAGGGAGACCCAGTACTTC
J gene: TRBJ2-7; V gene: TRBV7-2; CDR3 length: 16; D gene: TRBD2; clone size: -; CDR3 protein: CASSLGTSGRRLEQYF; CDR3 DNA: TGTGCCAGCAGCTTGGGGACTAGCGGGAGGAGGCTCGAGCAGTACTTC
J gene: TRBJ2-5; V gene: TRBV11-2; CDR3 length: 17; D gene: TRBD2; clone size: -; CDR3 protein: CASSLGLAGGIQETQYF; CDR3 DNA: TGTGCCAGCAGCTTAGGACTAGCGGGTGGAATTCAAGAGACCCAGTACTTC
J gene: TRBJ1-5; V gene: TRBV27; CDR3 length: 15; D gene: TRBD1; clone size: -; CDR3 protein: CASSPGGTSNQPQHF; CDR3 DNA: TGTGCCAGCAGTCCAGGGGGGACTAGCAATCAGCCCCAGCATTTT
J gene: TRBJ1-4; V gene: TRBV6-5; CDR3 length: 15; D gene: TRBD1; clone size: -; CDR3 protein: CASGDSHATNEKLFF; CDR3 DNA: TGTGCCAGCGGGGACAGCCACGCAACTAATGAAAAACTGTTTTTT
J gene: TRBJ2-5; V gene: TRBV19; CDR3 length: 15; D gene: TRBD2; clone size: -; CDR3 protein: CASSITSGMSETQYF; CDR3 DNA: TGTGCCAGTAGTATAACTAGCGGGATGTCGGAGACCCAGTACTTC
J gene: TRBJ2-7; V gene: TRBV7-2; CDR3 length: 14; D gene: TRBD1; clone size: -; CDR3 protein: CASSSRQGTYEQYF; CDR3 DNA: TGTGCCAGCAGCTCCCGACAGGGGACCTACGAGCAGTACTTC
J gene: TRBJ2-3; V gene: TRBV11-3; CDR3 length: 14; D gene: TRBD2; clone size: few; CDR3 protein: CASSLAGGTDTQYF; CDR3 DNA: TGTGCCAGCAGCCTAGCGGGAGGGACAGATACGCAGTATTTT
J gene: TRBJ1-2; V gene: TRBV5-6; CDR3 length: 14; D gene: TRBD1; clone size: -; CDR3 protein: CASRRRDSNYGYTF; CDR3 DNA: TGTGCCAGCAGGCGCCGGGACAGTAACTATGGCTACACCTTC
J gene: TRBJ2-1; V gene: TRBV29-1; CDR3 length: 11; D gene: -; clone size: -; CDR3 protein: CSVEHINEQFF; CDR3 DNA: TGCAGCGTTGAGCACATCAATGAGCAGTTCTTC
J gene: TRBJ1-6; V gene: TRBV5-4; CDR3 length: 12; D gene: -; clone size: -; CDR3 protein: CASSLDSLQFHF; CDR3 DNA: TGTGCCAGCAGCTTGGATAGCCTGCAGTTCCACTTT
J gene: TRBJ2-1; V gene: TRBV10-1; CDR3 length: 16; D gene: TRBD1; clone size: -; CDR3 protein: CASSDYPGQGTHEQFF; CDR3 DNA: TGCGCCAGCAGTGATTATCCGGGACAGGGCACCCATGAGCAGTTCTTC
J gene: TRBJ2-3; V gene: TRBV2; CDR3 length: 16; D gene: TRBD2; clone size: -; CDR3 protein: CASSPGTSGRMYTQYF; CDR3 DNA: TGTGCCAGCAGTCCCGGGACTAGCGGGAGAATGTATACGCAGTATTTT
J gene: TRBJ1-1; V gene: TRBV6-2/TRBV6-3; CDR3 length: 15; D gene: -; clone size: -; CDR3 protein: CASSYGHRMNTEAFF; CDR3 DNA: TGTGCCAGCAGTTATGGACATAGGATGAACACTGAAGCTTTCTTT
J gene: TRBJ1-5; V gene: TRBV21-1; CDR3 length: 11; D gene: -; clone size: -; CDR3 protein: CASINGGPQHF; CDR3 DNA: TGTGCCAGCATCAACGGGGGGCCCCAGCATTTT
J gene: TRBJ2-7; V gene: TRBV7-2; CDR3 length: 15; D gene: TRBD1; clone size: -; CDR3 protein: CASSLETGLTYEQYF; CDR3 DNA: TGTGCCAGCAGCTTAGAGACAGGGCTTACCTACGAGCAGTACTTC
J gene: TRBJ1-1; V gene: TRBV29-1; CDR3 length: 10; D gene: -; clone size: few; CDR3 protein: CSVEGPEAFF; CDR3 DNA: TGCAGCGTTGAAGGGCCTGAAGCTTTCTTT
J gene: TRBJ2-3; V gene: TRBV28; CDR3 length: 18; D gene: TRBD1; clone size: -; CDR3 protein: CASSFILWDRGRTDTQYF; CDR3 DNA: TGTGCCAGCAGTTTCATTTTGTGGGACAGGGGTAGAACAGATACGCAGTATTTT
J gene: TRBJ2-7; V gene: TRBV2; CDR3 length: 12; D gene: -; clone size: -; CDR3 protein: CASSGFPQMQYF; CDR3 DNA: TGTGCCAGCAGCGGGTTCCCCCAGATGCAGTACTTC
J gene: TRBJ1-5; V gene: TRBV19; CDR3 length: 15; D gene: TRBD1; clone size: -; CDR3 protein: CASSMDRGLNQPQHF; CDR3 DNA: TGTGCCAGTAGTATGGACAGGGGGCTCAATCAGCCCCAGCATTTT